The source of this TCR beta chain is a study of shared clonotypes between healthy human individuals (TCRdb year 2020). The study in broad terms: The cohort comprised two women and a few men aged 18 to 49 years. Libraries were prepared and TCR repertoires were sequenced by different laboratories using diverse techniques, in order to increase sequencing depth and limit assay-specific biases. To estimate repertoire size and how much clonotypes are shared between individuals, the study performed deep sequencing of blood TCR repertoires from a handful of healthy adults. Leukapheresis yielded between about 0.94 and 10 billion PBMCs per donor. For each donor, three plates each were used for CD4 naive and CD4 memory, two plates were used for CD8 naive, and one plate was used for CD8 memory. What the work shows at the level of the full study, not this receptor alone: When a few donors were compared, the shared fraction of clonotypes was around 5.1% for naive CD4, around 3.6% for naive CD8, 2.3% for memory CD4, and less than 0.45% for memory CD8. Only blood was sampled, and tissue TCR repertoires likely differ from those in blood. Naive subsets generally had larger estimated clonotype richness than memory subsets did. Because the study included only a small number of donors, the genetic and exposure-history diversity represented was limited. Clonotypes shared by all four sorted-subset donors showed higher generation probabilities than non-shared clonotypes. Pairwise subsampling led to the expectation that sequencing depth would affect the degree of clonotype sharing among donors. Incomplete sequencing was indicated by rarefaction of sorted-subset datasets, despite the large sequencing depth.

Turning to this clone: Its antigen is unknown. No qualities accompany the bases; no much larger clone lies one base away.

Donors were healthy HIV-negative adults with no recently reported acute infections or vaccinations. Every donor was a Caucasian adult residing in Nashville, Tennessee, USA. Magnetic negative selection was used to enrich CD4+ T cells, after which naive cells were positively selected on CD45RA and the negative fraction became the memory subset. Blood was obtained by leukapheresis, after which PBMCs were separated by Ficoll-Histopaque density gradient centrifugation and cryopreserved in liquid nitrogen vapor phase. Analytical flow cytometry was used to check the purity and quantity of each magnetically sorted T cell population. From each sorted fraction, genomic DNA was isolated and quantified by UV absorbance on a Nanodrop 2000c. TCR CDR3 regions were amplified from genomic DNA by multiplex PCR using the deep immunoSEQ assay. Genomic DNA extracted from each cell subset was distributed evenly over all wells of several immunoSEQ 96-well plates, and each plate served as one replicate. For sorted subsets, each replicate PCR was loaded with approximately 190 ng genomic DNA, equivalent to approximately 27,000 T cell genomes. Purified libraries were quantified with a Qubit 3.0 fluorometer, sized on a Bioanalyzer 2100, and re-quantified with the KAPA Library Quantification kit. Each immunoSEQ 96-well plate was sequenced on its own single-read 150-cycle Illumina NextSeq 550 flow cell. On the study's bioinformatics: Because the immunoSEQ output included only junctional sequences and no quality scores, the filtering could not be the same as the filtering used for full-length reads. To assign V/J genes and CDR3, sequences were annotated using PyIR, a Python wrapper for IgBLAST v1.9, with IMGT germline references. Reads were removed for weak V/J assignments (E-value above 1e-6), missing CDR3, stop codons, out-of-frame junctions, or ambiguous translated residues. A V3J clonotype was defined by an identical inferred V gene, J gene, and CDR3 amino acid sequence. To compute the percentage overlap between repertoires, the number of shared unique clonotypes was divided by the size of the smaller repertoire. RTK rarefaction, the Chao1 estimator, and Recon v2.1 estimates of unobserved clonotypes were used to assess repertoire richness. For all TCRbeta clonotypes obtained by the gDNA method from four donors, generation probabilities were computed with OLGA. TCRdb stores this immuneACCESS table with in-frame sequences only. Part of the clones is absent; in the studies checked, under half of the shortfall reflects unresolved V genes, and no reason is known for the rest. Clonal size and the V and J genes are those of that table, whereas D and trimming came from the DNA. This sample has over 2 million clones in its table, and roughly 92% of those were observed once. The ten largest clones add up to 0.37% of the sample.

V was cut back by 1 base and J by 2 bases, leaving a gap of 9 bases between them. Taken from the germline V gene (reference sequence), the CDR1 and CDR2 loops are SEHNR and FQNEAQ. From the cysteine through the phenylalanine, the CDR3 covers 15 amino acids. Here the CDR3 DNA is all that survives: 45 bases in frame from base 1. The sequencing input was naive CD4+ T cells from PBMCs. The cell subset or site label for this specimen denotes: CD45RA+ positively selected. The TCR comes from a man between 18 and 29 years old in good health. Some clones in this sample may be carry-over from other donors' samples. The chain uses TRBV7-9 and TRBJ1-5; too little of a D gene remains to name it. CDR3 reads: CASSLGDYGNQPQHF. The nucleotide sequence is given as TGTGCCAGCAGCTTAGGGGATTACGGCAATCAGCCCCAGCATTTT. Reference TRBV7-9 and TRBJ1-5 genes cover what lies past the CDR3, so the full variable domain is DTGVSQNPRHKITKRGQNVTFRCDPISEHNRLYWYRQTLGQGPEFLTYFQNEAQLEKSRLLSDRFSAERPKGSFSTLEIQRTEQGDSAMYLCASSLGDYGNQPQHFGDGTRLSIL.